The 30 T cell receptor beta chains below come from one sample, sequenced in a study of control samples from healthy donors and cancer patients. The protocol was immunoSEQ multiplex PCR, while the TCRdb copy is restricted to in-frame clones and leaves out a portion. Of 65,000 to 80,000 clones in the sample, roughly 90% are singletons; the top ten hold over 1.5%. Source material: PBMCs. Every receptor here comes from a woman in her sixties with head and neck cancer.

The CDR3 DNA sequence: TGTGCCAGCACTTTCAGCGGGAACACCGGGGAGCTGTTTTTT. It specifies CASTFSGNTGELFF. The chain recombines TRBV2 with TRBJ2-2, with D possibly TRBD2 on 5 matching bases. The CDR3 contains 14 residues. Germline-derived CDR1 and CDR2 are SNHLY and FYNNEI. V was trimmed by 7 bases and J by 1 base, leaving 10 bases between them.

The chain couples TRBV7-6 to TRBJ2-7, with 10 bases fitting TRBD2. V trimming: 2 bases; J trimming: 7 bases; junction bases outside the gene matches: 17. Germline V CDR1 and CDR2: SGHVS, FNYEAQ. The CDR3 extends over 18 amino acids. CDR3 sequence reads: CASSLNVAGAGGSDEQYF. CDR3 bases: TGTGCCAGCAGCTTAAACGTAGCTGGAGCGGGAGGGTCTGATGAGCAGTACTTC.

The CDR3 sequence: CASRPLVDSYNEQFF. The CDR3 nucleotides read TGTGCCAGCAGACCTCTAGTGGACTCCTACAATGAGCAGTTCTTC. This rearrangement joins TRBV5-4 to TRBJ2-1; D uncertain. Germline values: CDR1 SGHNT, CDR2 YYREEE (reference sequence). The CDR3 extends over 15 amino acids. V was pared by 5 bases and J by 0 bases, with 12 bases between.

V usage is TRBV7-8 and J usage is TRBJ2-5; D is possibly TRBD1 (5 bases). From germline, CDR1 is SGHVS and CDR2 FQNEAQ. V shed 1 base and J shed 2 bases, with 11 bases lying between them. The CDR3 length is 15 residues. CDR3 amino acids: CASSLGGALQETQYF. The DNA for the CDR3 is TGTGCCAGCAGCTTAGGTGGGGCACTACAAGAGACCCAGTACTTC.

The genes are TRBV5-4 and TRBJ2-3, with 8 bases aligning to TRBD1. V was pared by 4 bases and J by 6 bases, with 7 bases of the junction left unmatched. The CDR3 has 14 amino acids. The germline V gene has CDR1 SGHNT and CDR2 YYREEE (reference sequence). CDR3 nucleotide sequence: TGTGCCAGCAGCGCCGACAGGGGCAGGGATACGCAGTATTTT. Translating it yields CASSADRGRDTQYF.

The chain has TRBV6-6 and TRBJ2-3; 9 positions match TRBD2. The CDR3 has 16 residues. CDR1 MNHNY and CDR2 SVGAGI come from the germline V gene (reference sequence). With V trimmed by 7 bases and J by 3 bases, 11 bases remained unmatched. CDR3 sequence reads: CASTDGAGGVTDTQYF. The CDR3 coding sequence is TGTGCCAGCACCGACGGTGCGGGAGGGGTTACAGATACGCAGTATTTT.

The rearrangement uses TRBV5-1 and TRBJ2-1; the D gene is possibly TRBD2 (6 bases). The V and J ends lost 5 bases and 6 bases respectively, with 15 bases between them. Germline CDR1 is SGHRS and CDR2 is YFSETQ. The length of the CDR3 is 14 residues. CDR3 bases: TGCGCCAGCAGTTGGCTAGCGACTGGCAATGAGCAGTTCTTC. Protein: CASSWLATGNEQFF.

The chain is built from TRBV24-1 and TRBJ2-5; D uncertain. Germline V gene sequence: CDR1 KGHDR, CDR2 SFDVKD. Trimming cost V 2 bases and J 3 bases, with 12 bases left between them. This CDR3 contains 15 residues. The CDR3 region has the DNA TGTGCCACCAGTGATTCGGCATCAGCTAAAGAGACCCAGTACTTC. Translation: CATSDSASAKETQYF.

V usage is TRBV29-1 and J usage is TRBJ2-5; D uncertain. CDR1 and CDR2 from the germline V gene are SQVTM and ANQGSEA. Trimming left V 1 base short and J 5 bases short, with 5 bases between. CDR3 length: 11 amino acids. The CDR3 sequence: CSVEVGETQYF. The CDR3 DNA reads as TGCAGCGTTGAAGTCGGGGAGACCCAGTACTTC.

This clone was recorded only once. The rearrangement uses TRBV19 and TRBJ2-1, with a possible D match to TRBD1 (6 bases). Germline V gene lookup returns CDR1 LNHDA and CDR2 SQIVND (reference sequence). The ends were cut back, 0 bases at V and 4 bases at J, with 10 bases in the middle. This CDR3 has 15 residues. CDR3 in amino acids: CASSIDGQPYNEQFF. CDR3 DNA sequence: TGTGCCAGTAGTATAGACGGACAGCCTTACAATGAGCAGTTCTTC. Together with reference TRBV19 and TRBJ2-1, the CDR3 gives the full variable domain: DGGITQSPKYLFRKEGQNVTLSCEQNLNHDAMYWYRQDPGQGLRLIYYSQIVNDFQKGDIAEGYSVSREKKESFPLTVTSAQKNPTAFYLCASSIDGQPYNEQFFGPGTRLTVL.

V usage is TRBV3-1 (or the pseudogene TRBV3-2) and J usage is TRBJ1-2; TRBD1 aligns across 7 bases. From germline, CDR1 is LGHDT and CDR2 YNNKEL (reference sequence). The V gene end was trimmed by 1 base and the J gene end by 5 bases; junction bases not matched to a gene: 7. The CDR3 covers 15 residues. The CDR3 DNA sequence: TGTGCCAGCAGCCAAGTATCAGGGGGAGGGTATGGCTACACCTTC. Translated, it gives CASSQVSGGGYGYTF.

The chain joins TRBV14 to TRBJ2-2; TRBD2 agrees at 10 bases. J lost 4 bases, V lost 1 base, and 3 bases had no gene match. The CDR3 length is 16 residues. Germline loops: CDR1 SGHDN, CDR2 FVKESK. The CDR3 spells CASSQVSSGSTGELFF. DNA for the CDR3: TGTGCCAGCAGCCAAGTCTCTAGCGGGAGCACCGGGGAGCTGTTTTTT.

DNA of the CDR3: TGTGCCAGCAAATACCAGACAGGGGAGGTGCAGTACTTC. This codes for CASKYQTGEVQYF. The chain links TRBV12-3 or TRBV12-4 to TRBJ2-7; 8 nucleotides line up with TRBD1. The CDR3 covers 13 residues. V shed 7 bases, J shed 9 bases, and the junction held 11 bases outside the gene matches.

This chain connects TRBV29-1 to TRBJ2-2; 9 positions agree with TRBD1. This CDR3 has 14 residues. Germline CDR1 SQVTM, CDR2 ANQGSEA. The J segment lost 6 bases and the V segment lost 8 bases, leaving 10 bases of the junction unmatched. The CDR3 DNA reads TGCAGCCATCCAGGGACAGGGTATTCCGGGGAGCTGTTTTTT. Its protein is CSHPGTGYSGELFF.

This chain connects TRBV2 to TRBJ1-2, with D possibly TRBD1 on 5 matching bases. V lost 2 bases, J lost 8 bases, and 18 bases lay in between. This CDR3 has 15 residues. The V gene's germline CDR1 is SNHLY and CDR2 FYNNEI. This CDR3 is CASSESRGREGGYTF. CDR3 sequence (DNA): TGTGCCAGCAGTGAAAGTAGGGGCAGGGAAGGAGGCTACACCTTC.

The rearrangement links TRBV5-5 to TRBJ1-4; the D gene is possibly TRBD1 (5 bases). Trimming shortened V by 5 bases and J by 3 bases, and 11 bases separated the two germline ends. Germline CDR1 and CDR2: SGHKS and YYEKEE (reference sequence). The CDR3 is 14 amino acids. CDR3 amino acids: CASRRQLANEKLFF. CDR3 sequence (DNA): TGTGCCAGCAGAAGACAGTTGGCTAATGAAAAACTGTTTTTT.

The chain is built from TRBV7-9 and TRBJ1-6, with D maybe TRBD1 (5 bases). V was pared by 4 bases and J by 11 bases, with 18 bases between. The CDR3 is 15 amino acids. Per germline, CDR1 SEHNR and CDR2 FQNEAQ (reference sequence). The CDR3 bases are TGTGCCAGCAGCTATTCCCGGGACTGGGGCACACCCCTCCACTTT. Translation gives CASSYSRDWGTPLHF.

This chain uses TRBV20-1 with TRBJ2-7; TRBD2 agrees at 7 bases. Germline V gene data show CDR1 as DFQATT and CDR2 as SNEGSKA (reference sequence). The V and J ends lost 3 bases and 0 bases, in that order; junction bases with no gene match: 5. The CDR3 spans 14 residues. The CDR3 sequence is CSASFGGNSYEQYF. The DNA of the CDR3 is TGCAGTGCTAGTTTCGGGGGGAACTCCTACGAGCAGTACTTC.

V gene TRBV6-5 combines with J gene TRBJ1-4; D not resolved. The CDR3 sequence is 12 residues long. V was clipped by 10 bases and J by 8 bases, with 14 bases between them. Germline CDR1 is MNHEY and CDR2 is SVGAGI. CDR3 protein: CATQGKEEKLFF. In DNA form, the CDR3 reads TGTGCCACACAAGGCAAGGAGGAAAAACTGTTTTTT.

The V gene is TRBV9, the J gene TRBJ2-3; D is uncertain. The CDR3 spans 14 residues. Trimming shortened V by 4 bases and J by 0 bases, and 9 bases separated the two germline ends. Germline lookup yields CDR1 SGDLS and CDR2 YYNGEE. CDR3 protein: CASSPGISTDTQYF. The CDR3 DNA reads TGTGCCAGCAGCCCGGGTATCAGCACAGATACGCAGTATTTT.

This chain uses TRBV19 with TRBJ2-3, with 7 bases identical to TRBD2. CDR3 length: 14 residues. Germline trimming cut 4 bases from V and 2 bases from J; bases unmatched to any gene: 3. CDR1 LNHDA and CDR2 SQIVND come from the germline V gene (reference sequence). The CDR3 region is CASSTQRDTDTQYF. The DNA of the CDR3 is TGTGCCAGTAGTACTCAGCGGGACACAGATACGCAGTATTTT.

The chain couples TRBV5-1 to TRBJ1-2; 7 bases are a match to TRBD1. J lost 8 bases, V lost 3 bases, and 10 bases had no gene match. The CDR3 is 14 amino acids. Germline loops: CDR1 SGHRS, CDR2 YFSETQ. The DNA for the CDR3 is TGCGCCAGCAGCTCGACAGGGCCCGGAGGCGGCTACACCTTC. Translating it yields CASSSTGPGGGYTF.

The V gene is TRBV5-4, the J gene TRBJ2-7, with 10 bases aligning to TRBD2. V shed 4 bases and J 6 bases; nucleotides not matched to a gene: 10. CDR1 is SGHNT and CDR2 is YYREEE in the germline V gene (reference sequence). The CDR3 spans 15 residues. In nucleotides, the CDR3 is TGTGCCAGCAGCGCCAAAGCGGGAGGGCCTCTCGAGCAGTACTTC. Its protein is CASSAKAGGPLEQYF.

The gene calls are TRBV5-4 and TRBJ2-2, with TRBD2 matching 12 bases. V was pared by 4 bases and J by 4 bases, with 11 bases of the junction left unmatched. Germline CDR1 and CDR2: SGHNT and YYREEE (reference sequence). This CDR3 has 18 residues. CDR3 sequence: CASSDTSGRSRFTGELFF. CDR3 DNA sequence: TGTGCCAGCAGCGACACTAGCGGGAGGTCCCGGTTCACCGGGGAGCTGTTTTTT.

Regarding this clone: At one end the junction does not follow the germline gene, possibly because of a read error. This chain joins TRBV3-1 (or the pseudogene TRBV3-2) and TRBJ2-5; unclear D gene. Per the germline V gene, CDR1 is LGHDT and CDR2 is YNNKEL (reference sequence). This CDR3 has 14 amino acids. The CDR3 coding sequence is TGCGCCAGCAGCCCCTCGACACCCAAAGAGACCCAGTACTTC. This sequence encodes CASSPSTPKETQYF.

The chain recombines TRBV30 with TRBJ2-3; D gene uncertain. V lost 3 bases to trimming and J lost 0 bases, with 10 bases between them. This CDR3 spans 14 amino acids. Germline V gene data show CDR1 as GTSNPN and CDR2 as SVGIG (reference sequence). CDR3 coding DNA: TGTGCCTGGAGGGGGTCCACTAGCACAGATACGCAGTATTTT. This translates into CAWRGSTSTDTQYF.

The chain employs TRBV19 and TRBJ2-1; D may be TRBD2 (5 bases). The germline V gene has CDR1 LNHDA and CDR2 SQIVND (reference sequence). The CDR3 length is 12 residues. Between the trimmed V and J ends, which lost 6 bases and 10 bases, there was a span of 13 bases. The CDR3 DNA reads as TGTGCCAGTAGCGCTAGGACTCACGAGCAGTTCTTC. It encodes CASSARTHEQFF.

This clone turned up a few times. Here the CDR3 DNA reads TGTGCCAGCACCCCGTGGGGAATTGGGGAGACCCAGTACTTC. It is translated as CASTPWGIGETQYF. V usage is TRBV3-1 (or the pseudogene TRBV3-2) and J usage is TRBJ2-5; D gene unclear. Trimming left V 7 bases short and J 5 bases short, with 17 bases between. Looked up from germline, CDR1 is LGHDT and CDR2 is YNNKEL (reference sequence). The CDR3 runs 14 residues.

The V gene is TRBV4-1, the J gene TRBJ2-7; TRBD2 matches at 7 bases. Losses at the gene ends were 0 bases for V and 0 bases for J; bases not matched to a gene: 5. Looked up from germline, CDR1 is MGHRA and CDR2 is YSYEKL. This CDR3 is 16 amino acids long. The CDR3 nucleotides read TGCGCCAGCAGCCAAGATCGCGGGAGCCGCTCCTACGAGCAGTACTTC. Translation: CASSQDRGSRSYEQYF.

The chain carries TRBV27 and TRBJ2-6; D is undetermined. The V end lost 6 bases, the J end lost 0 bases, and 9 bases lay between the germline ends. This CDR3 region has 15 residues. Germline CDR1 MNHEY, CDR2 SMNVEV (reference sequence). In nucleotides, the CDR3 is TGTGCCAGCAGCCCGCTAGGCTCTGGGGCCAACGTCCTGACTTTC. Amino acid sequence: CASSPLGSGANVLTF. The full variable domain, in which reference TRBV27 and TRBJ2-6 provide the parts outside the CDR3, is EAQVTQNPRYLITVTGKKLTVTCSQNMNHEYMSWYRQDPGLGLRQIYYSMNVEVTDKGDVPEGYKVSRKEKRNFPLILESPSPNQTSLYFCASSPLGSGANVLTFGAGSRLTVL.